Listed below are T cell receptor beta chains from one sample, sequenced in a study of OX40 agonist ivuxolimab in advanced cancers. TCRdb keeps only in-frame clones here, not all; method: immunoSEQ multiplex PCR. Of nearly 50,000 clones detected, about 81% appear once; the ten largest clones hold about 7.2%. The starting material was CD4+ or CD8+ T cells sorted from blood, obtained in a trial of the OX40 agonist ivuxolimab. The source is an adult with an advanced solid tumor such as melanoma, head and neck, liver or kidney cancer. Both conserved end residues are part of each CDR3. The D gene is left open where the match is weak. Clone size appears in some rows only: once, few, many, or a class for an expanded clone.

V gene	J gene	clone size	D gene	CDR3 DNA	CDR3 protein
TRBV6-1	TRBJ2-5	-	-	TGTGCCAGCAGTGAAGGGTCAGAGACCCAGTACTTC	CASSEGSETQYF
TRBV2	TRBJ1-1	medium-sized	-	TGTGCCAGCAGAGGAGAGACGGGACGGACAATGAACACTGAAGCTTTCTTT	CASRGETGRTMNTEAFF
TRBV5-4	TRBJ2-5	-	TRBD2	TGTGCCAGCAGCCCCGCGGCGGGAGGAATAGCAGAGACCCAGTACTTC	CASSPAAGGIAETQYF
TRBV20-1	TRBJ1-4	-	-	TGCATCGGGGCGAATAATGAAAAACTGTTTTTT	CIGANNEKLFF
TRBV11-2	TRBJ2-2	-	-	TGTGCAACTCAGGACGGGAGGAACACCGGGGAGCTGTTTTTT	CATQDGRNTGELFF
TRBV5-1	TRBJ1-4	once	-	TGCGCCAGCAGCTTGAGCGAAACTAATGAAAAACTGTTTTTT	CASSLSETNEKLFF
TRBV2	TRBJ1-5	few	-	TGTGCCAGCAGTGGGGTGACAGACAATCAGCCCCAGCATTTT	CASSGVTDNQPQHF
TRBV18	TRBJ2-1	-	-	TGTGCCAGCTCTCCCCTAAGCTCGGCCCAGTTCTTC	CASSPLSSAQFF
TRBV27	TRBJ2-7	-	TRBD1	TGTGCCAGCAGTATCGGACAGGGGATAGTCCACGAGCAGTACTTC	CASSIGQGIVHEQYF
TRBV5-1	TRBJ2-1	-	-	TGCGCCAGCACCCTCCAGACCTTCTACAATGAGCAGTTCTTC	CASTLQTFYNEQFF
TRBV19	TRBJ2-1	-	TRBD2	TGTGCCAGTAGTGTCGGGACTAGTTACAATGAGCAGTTCTTC	CASSVGTSYNEQFF
TRBV6-5	TRBJ1-1	-	-	TGTGCCAGCAGTTTTACACAGAACACTGAAGCTTTCTTT	CASSFTQNTEAFF
TRBV6-1	TRBJ2-7	-	-	TGTGCCAGCAGTGAATGGGGTTGGAGCTCCTACGAGCAGTACTTC	CASSEWGWSSYEQYF
TRBV9	TRBJ2-7	-	TRBD2	TGTGCCAGCAGCGTGACTAGCGGGACTCACGAGCAGTACTTC	CASSVTSGTHEQYF